This T cell receptor beta chain was captured by sequencing in a study of blood T cell repertoires in COVID-19. Overall study context: COVID-19 samples collected from the United States, Italy and Spain covered acute and convalescent phases.

Trimming removed 0 bases from V and 8 bases from J; junction bases left unmatched: 6. The germline V gene has CDR1 SGHAT and CDR2 FQNNGV. This CDR3 comprises 14 residues. As handled by the study authors: The assay estimated nucleated cells by amplifying reference gene primers. The data were produced by immunoSEQ multiplex PCR, yet TCRdb's version contains in-frame clones alone and is incomplete. That table furnishes V, J and clone size, whereas the DNA furnished D and trimming. The data show some 70,000 clones, 88% seen once. This receptor was taken from an older woman with COVID-19, enrolled during active disease. This rearrangement joins TRBV11-2 to TRBJ1-2; 7 nucleotides line up with TRBD1. Specimen: peripheral blood. The CDR3 nucleotides read TGTGCCAGCAGCTTAGAAGAGGGGGCAAGAGGCTACACCTTC. Amino acid sequence: CASSLEEGARGYTF.